One and the same sample provided the 11 T cell receptor beta chains below, sequenced in a study of metastatic and nonmetastatic thyroid tumors. Thyroid surgery had not been preceded by any treatment in any patient. TCRdb re-called the PCR reads via MiXCR. The repertoire holds 30,000 to 35,000 clones, with 21% as singletons. Sequenced material: tumor tissue. The receptors derive from a male donor with papillary thyroid cancer or a benign thyroid nodule (not recorded which). Some clones in this sample may be carry-over from other donors' samples.

This clone has a count of ten or more. The chain joins TRBV6-4 to TRBJ2-1, with D tentatively TRBD1 (6 bases). The CDR3 covers 14 residues. V shed 4 bases and J shed 5 bases, with 12 bases lying between them. Germline V gene lookup returns CDR1 MRHNA and CDR2 SNTAGT. The chain's CDR3 is CASSAQGTHNEQFF. In DNA form, the CDR3 reads TGTGCCAGCAGTGCACAGGGAACACACAATGAGCAGTTCTTC.

This clone was recorded once. The CDR3 carries no conserved terminal phenylalanine or tryptophan, so it likely arises from a read error. This chain links TRBV7-9 with TRBJ1-2; 8 bases align to TRBD1. Germline lookup yields CDR1 SEHNR and CDR2 FQNEAQ (reference sequence). The CDR3 runs 13 residues. The CDR3 reads CASILGQGHRYTL. CDR3 bases: TGTGCCAGCATCTTAGGACAGGGACATCGCTACACCCTC.

There are many counts of this clone. The rearrangement uses TRBV27 and TRBJ2-5; D remains unclear. The length of the CDR3 is 13 residues. V lost 0 bases to trimming and J lost 5 bases, with 7 bases between them. Germline assignment: CDR1 MNHEY and CDR2 SMNVEV (reference sequence). The CDR3 nucleotides are TGTGCCAGCAGTTTATCGAGGTTCGAGACCCAGTACTTC. Translation: CASSLSRFETQYF.

This clone was found a few times. This sequence joins TRBV6-6 and TRBJ2-1, with 12 bases matching TRBD2. J lost 2 bases, V lost 4 bases, and 3 bases had no gene match. The length of the CDR3 is 16 residues. Per the germline V gene, CDR1 is MNHNY and CDR2 is SVGAGI (reference sequence). As DNA, the CDR3 is TGTGCCAGCAGTTGGTCTAGCGGGAGGGCCTACAATGAGCAGTTCTTC. Protein product: CASSWSSGRAYNEQFF.

This clone was counted ten times or more. The genes are TRBV7-2 and TRBJ1-1, with D tentatively TRBD1 (5 bases). The germline gives CDR1 SGHTA, CDR2 FQGNSA. The length of the CDR3 is 14 residues. Trimming cost V 5 bases and J 6 bases, with 16 bases left between them. The CDR3 region is CASSPQGGLPEAFF. As DNA, the CDR3 is TGTGCCAGCAGCCCCCAGGGAGGGCTACCTGAAGCTTTCTTT. Full variable domain (rest looked up from reference TRBV7-2 and TRBJ1-1): GAGVSQSPSNKVTEKGKDVELRCDPISGHTALYWYRQSLGQGLEFLIYFQGNSAPDKSGLPSDRFSAERTGGSVSTLTIQRTQQEDSAVYLCASSPQGGLPEAFFGQGTRLTVV.

The chain joins TRBV6-1 to TRBJ1-2, with D perhaps TRBD1 (5 bases). Trimming left V 6 bases short and J 1 base short, with 15 bases between. CDR1 is MNHNS, CDR2 SASEGT, per germline. The CDR3 totals 15 residues. DNA for the CDR3: TGTGCCAGCAGCGGAGACAGCGTCCTTAACTATGGCTACACCTTC. Protein sequence: CASSGDSVLNYGYTF.

There are a few counts of this clone. The chain uses TRBV6-1 and TRBJ2-2; D is unclear. Looked up from germline, CDR1 is MNHNS and CDR2 is SASEGT. The V end lost 8 bases, the J end lost 7 bases, and 8 bases lay between the germline ends. The CDR3 length is 11 residues. The CDR3 DNA is TGTGCCAGCGCTTACGACGGGGAGCTGTTTTTT. Amino acids: CASAYDGELFF.

Many counts were recorded for this clone. The CDR3: CASSLDTSSYNEQFF. The DNA for the CDR3 is TGCGCCAGCAGCCTCGACACTAGCTCCTACAATGAGCAGTTCTTC. The chain joins TRBV4-3 to TRBJ2-1, with D possibly matching TRBD2 (5 bases). The CDR3 sequence is 15 residues long. With 4 bases removed from V and 0 bases from J, the gap between germline ends came to 10 bases. Germline assignment: CDR1 LGHNA and CDR2 YSLEER.

V gene TRBV20-1 combines with J gene TRBJ2-1; 8 nucleotides align to TRBD2. Unmatched junction bases numbered 11, after V lost 3 bases and J lost 4 bases. This CDR3 comprises 16 residues. CDR1 DFQATT and CDR2 SNEGSKA come from the germline V gene (reference sequence). For the CDR3, the DNA is TGCAGTGCTAGTTGGGGCACGGCTAGCGGGTACAATGAGCAGTTCTTC. This encodes CSASWGTASGYNEQFF.

This clone was detected many times. This sequence joins TRBV7-9 and TRBJ2-3, with 11 bases lining up with TRBD1. This CDR3 is built from 15 residues. The germline V gene encodes CDR1 SEHNR and CDR2 FQNEAQ (reference sequence). The ends lost 5 bases at V and 6 bases at J; junction bases unmatched: 7. The CDR3 DNA is TGTGCCAGCAGCCCCGGGACAGGGGGATCCGATACGCAGTATTTT. Its translation: CASSPGTGGSDTQYF.

This clone was recorded many times. J is TRBJ2-1 and V is TRBV28; the match to TRBD2 covers 7 bases. V was pared by 5 bases and J by 1 base, with 11 bases of the junction left unmatched. The germline V gene has CDR1 MDHEN and CDR2 SYDVKM. The CDR3 runs to 17 residues. The CDR3 loop reads CASSATAGVRSYNEQFF. In nucleotides, the CDR3 is TGTGCCAGCAGTGCCACTGCGGGAGTACGATCCTACAATGAGCAGTTCTTC.